This T cell receptor (beta chain) was identified in a study of CD8 T cells in ankylosing spondylitis. Overall study findings and caveats: Within ankylosing spondylitis blood, a TCR beta motif made up of under 10 highly homologous variants appeared to be characteristic. The clones that were linked to disease were reported to be significantly enriched in matched synovial fluid samples from ankylosing spondylitis patients.

This clonotype was detected a few times. The antigen is not known. This CDR3 has 15 amino acids. V lost 3 bases, J lost 2 bases, and 14 bases lay in between. Germline CDR1 is SEHNR and CDR2 is FQNEAQ (reference sequence). TCRdb recomputed calls from the 5' RACE reads with MiXCR, one row per CDR3 protein. The data contain under 850,000 distinct CDR3 sequences, around 20% of them singletons. This TCR came from a male donor with ankylosing spondylitis. The material sequenced was blood, either unsorted or a sorted T cell fraction (not recorded which). The chain employs TRBV7-9 and TRBJ2-7; D might be TRBD1 (6 bases). In DNA, the CDR3 is TGTGCCAGCAGCTTTCCCCAGGGGTTAGCCTACGAGCAGTACTTC. It specifies CASSFPQGLAYEQYF.